A single sample gave rise to the 32 T cell receptor beta chains below, sequenced in a study of T cells in Graves' hyperthyroidism and ophthalmopathy. Researchers amplified the TCR beta CDR3 regions from RNA transcripts. Using the HTBI primer set, a first-round RT-PCR was run on the TCR CDR3. Each CDR3 protein is one row after TCRdb ran MiXCR on the multiplex PCR reads. Of 450,000 to 600,000 distinct CDR3 sequences listed, 14% were seen once; the top ten hold over 11%. Source material: blood. These receptors originate from a woman in her thirties or forties with Graves' hyperthyroidism.

This clonotype was recorded once. An end of the junction does not agree with germline; a read error may underlie this. V and J are TRBV12-5 and TRBJ2-2; 8 bases agree with TRBD2. The germline CDR1 and CDR2 sequences are LGHNT and FRNRAP. CDR3 size: 16 residues. The CDR3 spells CASGFRAGVDTGEPFF. The DNA of the CDR3 is TGTGCTAGTGGTTTTCGAGCGGGAGTAGACACCGGGGAGCCGTTTTTT.

This clonotype was seen many times. The rearrangement joins TRBV29-1 to TRBJ2-3, with unresolved D. Trimming took 6 bases from V and 5 from J, leaving 15 bases between them. This CDR3 contains 13 residues. From germline, CDR1 is SQVTM and CDR2 ANQGSEA. Written as DNA, the CDR3 is TGCAGCGTCGGTTCCCTCGGAATAGATACGCAGTATTTT. Translated, it gives CSVGSLGIDTQYF.

Many counts were recorded for this clonotype. The chain is built from TRBV20-1 and TRBJ2-7; 14 positions match TRBD2. With 6 bases clipped from V and 5 bases from J, the junction kept 3 bases outside the gene matches. The CDR3 is made up of 13 amino acids. The germline CDR1 and CDR2 sequences are DFQATT and SNEGSKA (reference sequence). CDR3 sequence (DNA): TGCAGTGCGCCGGGACTAGCGGGAGACGAGCAGTACTTC. It specifies CSAPGLAGDEQYF.

This clonotype showed up many times. V and J are TRBV13 and TRBJ2-2; tentatively, D is TRBD1 (5 bases). The CDR3 sequence is 14 residues long. V was trimmed by 1 base and J by 3 bases, leaving 6 bases between them. Per germline, CDR1 PRHDT and CDR2 FYEKMQ (reference sequence). The chain's CDR3 is CASSLVQDTGELFF. As DNA, the CDR3 is TGTGCCAGCAGCTTAGTACAGGACACCGGGGAGCTGTTTTTT.

The V and J genes are TRBV9 and TRBJ2-3; D gene unclear. CDR1 SGDLS and CDR2 YYNGEE come from the germline V gene. The CDR3 extends over 14 amino acids. The V gene lost 2 bases and the J gene lost 6 bases, with 13 bases spanning the gap. The DNA for the CDR3 is TGTGCCAGCAGCGTTATGGAGCTCCGGGATACGCAGTATTTT. This gives the protein CASSVMELRDTQYF.

This clonotype was observed many times. The rearrangement joins TRBV20-1 to TRBJ1-5; 8 bases line up with TRBD1. Germline V lookup: CDR1 DFQATT, CDR2 SNEGSKA (reference sequence). Trimming at V came to 5 bases and at J to 4 bases, leaving 4 bases not matched to a gene. The CDR3 length is 13 residues. CDR3 loop: CSAGQGVNQPQHF. The CDR3 DNA reads TGCAGTGCTGGACAGGGTGTAAATCAGCCCCAGCATTTT.

Only a few counts were recorded for this clonotype. This chain connects TRBV6-5 to TRBJ1-6, with no clear D. Deletions cut 2 bases from V and 7 bases from J, with 12 bases between. The CDR3 is 15 amino acids. Germline CDR1 is MNHEY and CDR2 is SVGAGI. CDR3: CASSYGPLQNSPLHF. CDR3 nucleotides: TGTGCCAGCAGTTACGGACCGCTTCAAAATTCACCCCTCCACTTT.

This clonotype was detected ten times or more. V and J are TRBV7-9 and TRBJ2-7; 9 bases are a match to TRBD2. Looked up from germline, CDR1 is SEHNR and CDR2 is FQNEAQ (reference sequence). The CDR3 consists of 17 residues. The J segment lost 2 bases and the V segment lost 5 bases, leaving 13 bases of the junction unmatched. The CDR3 DNA sequence: TGTGCCAGCAGCCTTGGGCTAGCGGGGACATCCGCCTACGAGCAGTACTTC. It translates to CASSLGLAGTSAYEQYF. The full variable domain, its missing parts supplied by reference TRBV7-9 and TRBJ2-7, is DTGVSQNPRHKITKRGQNVTFRCDPISEHNRLYWYRQTLGQGPEFLTYFQNEAQLEKSRLLSDRFSAERPKGSFSTLEIQRTEQGDSAMYLCASSLGLAGTSAYEQYFGPGTRLTVT.

CDR3 DNA: TGTGCCAGCAGTTTATGGACAGGGGGTAGAGGAGAGACCCAGTACTTC. The encoded protein is CASSLWTGGRGETQYF. The chain employs TRBV27 and TRBJ2-5; 10 bases are shared with TRBD1. The CDR3 consists of 16 residues. V lost 1 base to trimming and J lost 4 bases; unmatched junction nucleotides: 6. The germline V gene has CDR1 MNHEY and CDR2 SMNVEV (reference sequence).

In its sample, this clonotype was seen many times. The rearrangement joins TRBV2 to TRBJ1-4; D remains ambiguous. CDR3 length: 15 residues. Germline V gene sequence: CDR1 SNHLY, CDR2 FYNNEI. The V end was cut by 6 bases, the J end by 0 bases, with 11 bases between. The CDR3 spells CASSAERTTNEKLFF. In nucleotides, the CDR3 is TGTGCCAGCAGCGCGGAGCGTACAACTAATGAAAAACTGTTTTTT.

This clonotype was counted many times. The V gene is TRBV12-3 or TRBV12-4, the J gene TRBJ1-2; the D gene is possibly TRBD1 (6 bases). The V and J ends lost 4 bases and 3 bases respectively, with 18 bases between them. The CDR3 loop spans 16 amino acids. This chain's CDR3 is CASSSRSGGVDYGYTF. For the CDR3, the DNA is TGTGCCAGCAGTTCCCGAAGCGGGGGCGTAGACTATGGCTACACCTTC.

In this sample, this clonotype turned up many times. The rearrangement uses TRBV5-6 and TRBJ2-7; D remains unclear. The CDR3 runs 14 residues. The germline CDR1 and CDR2 sequences are SGHDT and YYEEEE. V lost 0 bases to trimming and J lost 2 bases, with 9 bases between them. CDR3 protein: CASSLGPIPYEQYF. Here the CDR3 DNA reads TGTGCCAGCAGCTTGGGACCCATCCCCTACGAGCAGTACTTC. The full variable domain, with the rest looked up from reference TRBV5-6 and TRBJ2-7, is DAGVTQSPTHLIKTRGQQVTLRCSPKSGHDTVSWYQQALGQGPQFIFQYYEEEERQRGNFPDRFSGHQFPNYSSELNVNALLLGDSALYLCASSLGPIPYEQYFGPGTRLTVT.

A few counts support this clonotype. The rearrangement joins TRBV29-1 to TRBJ1-2; the D is unclear. Germline CDR1 reads SQVTM; CDR2 reads ANQGSEA. Trimming took 4 bases from V and 8 from J, leaving 11 bases between them. The CDR3 consists of 11 residues. CDR3 region: CSVGQTQGYTF. The CDR3 DNA sequence: TGCAGCGTTGGGCAGACCCAAGGCTACACCTTC.

The V call is TRBV20-1, the J call TRBJ1-5; D remains ambiguous. Germline V CDR1 and CDR2: DFQATT, SNEGSKA (reference sequence). This CDR3 comprises 14 residues. V dropped 2 bases and J dropped 2 bases, with 10 bases sitting between them. CDR3 nucleotides: TGCAGTGCTAGACCGCCGGAGGGCAATCAGCCCCAGCATTTT. It specifies CSARPPEGNQPQHF.

The chain joins TRBV7-6 to TRBJ2-2; D is unresolved. CDR1 SGHVS and CDR2 FNYEAQ come from the germline V gene. This CDR3 is built from 15 residues. The V and J ends lost 6 bases and 5 bases respectively, with 16 bases between them. CDR3 protein: CASRTDGSLTGELFF. The DNA for the CDR3 is TGTGCCAGCAGGACCGACGGAAGCTTGACCGGGGAGCTGTTTTTT.

This clonotype was counted at least ten times. This chain uses TRBV24-1 with TRBJ2-1, with TRBD2 identical over 8 bases. V dropped 5 bases and J dropped 7; count of bases not matched to a gene: 12. Germline values: CDR1 KGHDR, CDR2 SFDVKD. The CDR3 sequence is 16 residues long. The CDR3, as DNA: TGTGCCACCAGTGTTCGGGAACCGGGACTAGTAAATGAGCAGTTCTTC. This translates into CATSVREPGLVNEQFF.

This clonotype was detected many times. The CDR3 protein is CASSFGQNYGYTF. For the CDR3, the DNA is TGTGCCAGCAGTTTTGGACAAAACTATGGCTACACCTTC. V and J are TRBV28 and TRBJ1-2, with D perhaps TRBD1 (5 bases). Germline V lookup: CDR1 MDHEN, CDR2 SYDVKM. The CDR3 contains 13 residues. Trimming took 3 bases from V and 2 from J, leaving 7 bases between them.

This clonotype was observed a handful of times. The chain links TRBV30 to TRBJ1-2; D remains unclear. The V gene lost 0 bases and the J gene lost 4 bases, with 6 bases spanning the gap. The CDR3 covers 12 residues. Germline CDR1 is GTSNPN and CDR2 is SVGIG (reference sequence). The CDR3 sequence is CAWSVKGYGYTF. CDR3 nucleotides: TGTGCCTGGAGTGTAAAGGGCTATGGCTACACCTTC.

This clonotype was counted ten times or more. This chain links TRBV7-9 with TRBJ1-6; D is undetermined. V was pared by 2 bases and J by 8 bases, with 4 bases between. CDR3 length: 12 residues. Germline CDR1 SEHNR, CDR2 FQNEAQ (reference sequence). CDR3 loop: CASSLMDSPLHF. The CDR3 nucleotides are TGTGCCAGCAGCTTAATGGATTCACCCCTCCACTTT.

This clonotype was found many times. V usage is TRBV18 and J usage is TRBJ1-2; no firm D call. Looked up from germline, CDR1 is KGHSH and CDR2 is LQKENI. This CDR3 is 14 amino acids long. Deletions cut 4 bases from V and 6 bases from J, with 15 bases between. CDR3 DNA sequence: TGTGCCAGCTCACAAGACACCCTAGGACATGGCTACACCTTC. It specifies CASSQDTLGHGYTF.

This clonotype has a count of ten or more. The rearrangement joins TRBV30 to TRBJ2-5, with 7 bases fitting TRBD2. Trimming took 0 bases from V and 4 from J; bases not matched to a gene: 2. Germline values: CDR1 GTSNPN, CDR2 SVGIG (reference sequence). This CDR3 contains 13 residues. The CDR3: CAWSVGGRETQYF. The CDR3, as DNA: TGTGCCTGGAGTGTAGGCGGGAGAGAGACCCAGTACTTC.

The rearrangement links TRBV6-1 to TRBJ2-3; D is uncertain. Germline assignment: CDR1 MNHNS and CDR2 SASEGT. This CDR3 is 14 amino acids long. Trimming removed 6 bases at V and 0 bases at J, with 10 bases between. The CDR3 protein is CASSIDSSTDTQYF. DNA of the CDR3: TGTGCCAGCAGCATAGATTCTAGCACAGATACGCAGTATTTT.

This clonotype appeared many times. CDR3: CASSSNLGEQYF. The CDR3, as DNA: TGTGCCAGCAGCTCGAACCTCGGAGAGCAGTACTTC. The J gene is TRBJ2-7, the V gene TRBV7-9; D gene unclear. The CDR3 is 12 amino acids. V lost 4 bases to trimming and J lost 7 bases, with 11 bases between them. Germline V lookup: CDR1 SEHNR, CDR2 FQNEAQ (reference sequence).

This clonotype has ten or more counts. The rearrangement uses TRBV2 and TRBJ2-5; 10 bases match TRBD2. The CDR3 has 16 residues. Germline lookup yields CDR1 SNHLY and CDR2 FYNNEI. J lost 5 bases, V lost 5 bases, and 11 bases had no gene match. The CDR3: CASSSPAGGPWETQYF. As DNA, the CDR3 is TGTGCCAGCAGTTCTCCAGCGGGAGGGCCTTGGGAGACCCAGTACTTC. The complete variable domain, with remaining parts taken from reference TRBV2 and TRBJ2-5, reads EPEVTQTPSHQVTQMGQEVILRCVPISNHLYFYWYRQILGQKVEFLVSFYNNEISEKSEIFDDQFSVERPDGSNFTLKIRSTKLEDSAMYFCASSSPAGGPWETQYFGPGTRLLVL.

The table lists this clonotype with a few counts. This sequence joins TRBV28 and TRBJ2-5, with D perhaps matching TRBD2 (5 bases). The ends were cut back, 6 bases at V and 3 bases at J, with 17 bases in the middle. This CDR3 has 15 residues. CDR1 and CDR2 (germline): MDHEN, SYDVKM. CDR3 nucleotides: TGTGCCAGCAGCCCCCTTCAACTAGGCGAAGAGACCCAGTACTTC. Its translation is CASSPLQLGEETQYF.

This clonotype was seen many times. The chain joins TRBV5-1 to TRBJ2-7; 8 bases are shared with TRBD2. CDR1 and CDR2 from the germline V gene are SGHRS and YFSETQ. This CDR3 comprises 15 residues. With 3 bases clipped from V and 2 bases from J, the junction kept 7 bases outside the gene matches. For the CDR3, the DNA is TGCGCCAGCAGCTCCCCTGGCGGGGGGACCTACGAGCAGTACTTC. Amino acids: CASSSPGGGTYEQYF.

This clonotype came up many times. The chain employs TRBV7-9 and TRBJ2-7, with 7 positions matching TRBD1. The ends lost 4 bases at V and 6 bases at J; junction bases unmatched: 9. There are 14 residues in the CDR3. Germline V gene sequence: CDR1 SEHNR, CDR2 FQNEAQ (reference sequence). The CDR3 sequence: CASSSVVGGGEQYF. The CDR3 nucleotides are TGTGCCAGCAGCTCGGTGGTAGGGGGCGGCGAGCAGTACTTC. The complete variable domain, with remaining parts taken from reference TRBV7-9 and TRBJ2-7, reads DTGVSQNPRHKITKRGQNVTFRCDPISEHNRLYWYRQTLGQGPEFLTYFQNEAQLEKSRLLSDRFSAERPKGSFSTLEIQRTEQGDSAMYLCASSSVVGGGEQYFGPGTRLTVT.

The table lists this clonotype with many counts. The rearrangement joins TRBV11-2 to TRBJ2-1; D is undetermined. The CDR3 has 12 amino acids. The germline CDR1 and CDR2 sequences are SGHAT and FQNNGV. The V end was cut by 10 bases, the J end by 4 bases, with 11 bases between. The chain's CDR3 is CATTESYNEQFF. DNA of the CDR3: TGTGCCACCACGGAGAGTTACAATGAGCAGTTCTTC.

This rearrangement joins TRBV25-1 to TRBJ2-4; a weak D match, TRBD2 (5 bases). Germline CDR1 MGHDK, CDR2 SYGVNS. The CDR3 is made up of 14 amino acids. Trimming shortened V by 1 base and J by 8 bases, and 12 bases separated the two germline ends. This chain's CDR3 is CASSELGEGHIQYF. Written as DNA, the CDR3 is TGTGCCAGCAGTGAATTGGGAGAAGGACACATTCAGTACTTC.

The chain employs TRBV6-4 and TRBJ2-1; D is tentatively TRBD1 or TRBD2 (5 bases each). V was pared by 0 bases and J by 9 bases, with 9 bases between. The germline gives CDR1 MRHNA, CDR2 SNTAGT. This CDR3 region has 13 residues. For the CDR3, the DNA is TGTGCCAGCAGTGACTCAGGGGCGGGTGAGCAGTTCTTC. Translated, it gives CASSDSGAGEQFF.

The chain recombines TRBV4-1 with TRBJ2-7; D is undetermined. This CDR3 has 15 amino acids. V was trimmed by 1 base and J by 2 bases, leaving 12 bases between them. Germline lookup yields CDR1 MGHRA and CDR2 YSYEKL. Here the CDR3 DNA reads TGCGCCAGCAGCCAAGTTTCCGAATCAACCTACGAGCAGTACTTC. Its translation: CASSQVSESTYEQYF.

This clonotype was observed a handful of times. This chain links TRBV6-1 with TRBJ2-1; D remains unclear. The germline V gene has CDR1 MNHNS and CDR2 SASEGT. The CDR3 runs to 15 residues. Trimming took off 8 bases at V and 0 bases at J, with 14 bases between the two ends. CDR3 protein: CASWLDYFSYNEQFF. The DNA for the CDR3 is TGTGCCAGCTGGCTTGATTACTTCTCCTACAATGAGCAGTTCTTC.